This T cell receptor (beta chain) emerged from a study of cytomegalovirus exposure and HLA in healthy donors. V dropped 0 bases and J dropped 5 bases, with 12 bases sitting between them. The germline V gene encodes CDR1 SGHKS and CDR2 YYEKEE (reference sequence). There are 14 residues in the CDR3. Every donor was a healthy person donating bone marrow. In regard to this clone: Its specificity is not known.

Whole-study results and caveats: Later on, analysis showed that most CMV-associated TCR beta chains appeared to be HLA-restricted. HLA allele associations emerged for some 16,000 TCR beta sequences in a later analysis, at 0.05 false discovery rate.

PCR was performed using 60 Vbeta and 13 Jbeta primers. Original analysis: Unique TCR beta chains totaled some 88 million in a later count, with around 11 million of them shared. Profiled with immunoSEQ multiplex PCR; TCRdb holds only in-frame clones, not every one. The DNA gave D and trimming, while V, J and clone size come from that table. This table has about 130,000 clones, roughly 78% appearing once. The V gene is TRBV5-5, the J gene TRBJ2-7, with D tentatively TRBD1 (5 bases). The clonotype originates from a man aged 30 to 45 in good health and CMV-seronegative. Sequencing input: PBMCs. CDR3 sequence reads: CASSLDSGYNEQYF. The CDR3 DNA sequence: TGTGCCAGCAGCTTGGATTCAGGGTACAACGAGCAGTACTTC. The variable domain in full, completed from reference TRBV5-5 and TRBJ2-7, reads DAGVTQSPTHLIKTRGQQVTLRCSPISGHKSVSWYQQVLGQGPQFIFQYYEKEERGRGNFPDRFSARQFPNYSSELNVNALLLGDSALYLCASSLDSGYNEQYFGPGTRLTVT.